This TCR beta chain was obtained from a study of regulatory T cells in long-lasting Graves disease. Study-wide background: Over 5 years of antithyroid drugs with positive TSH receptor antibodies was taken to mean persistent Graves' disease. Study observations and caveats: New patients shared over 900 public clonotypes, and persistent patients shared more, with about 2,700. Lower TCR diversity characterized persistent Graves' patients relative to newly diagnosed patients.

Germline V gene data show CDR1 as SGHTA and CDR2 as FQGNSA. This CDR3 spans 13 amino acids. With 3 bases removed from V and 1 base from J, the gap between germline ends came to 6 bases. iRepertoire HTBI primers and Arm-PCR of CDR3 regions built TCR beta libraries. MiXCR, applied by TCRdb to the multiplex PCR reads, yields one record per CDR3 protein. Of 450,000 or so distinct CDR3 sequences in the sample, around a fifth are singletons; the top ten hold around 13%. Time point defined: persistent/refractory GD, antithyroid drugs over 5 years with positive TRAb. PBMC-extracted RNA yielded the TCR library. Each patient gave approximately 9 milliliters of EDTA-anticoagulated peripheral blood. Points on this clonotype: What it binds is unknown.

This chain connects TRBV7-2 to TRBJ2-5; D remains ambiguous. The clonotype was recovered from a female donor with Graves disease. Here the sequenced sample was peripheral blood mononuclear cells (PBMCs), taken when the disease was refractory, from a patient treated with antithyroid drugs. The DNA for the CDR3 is TGTGCCAGCAGCTTCTACGGCCAAGAGACCCAGTACTTC. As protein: CASSFYGQETQYF.